These 10 T cell receptor beta chains were sequenced from one sample in a study of T-cell memory formation after mild COVID-19. MiXCR was run by TCRdb on the 5' RACE reads, yielding one entry per CDR3 protein. The sample contains around 200,000 distinct CDR3 sequences, about 10% of which appear only once. The sequenced sample was PBMCs or a T cell subset sorted from them (not recorded which). All receptors derive from a man aged 18 to 29 who had mild COVID-19 (a few samples of this study predate the infection). Cell type and time point are not known.

The J gene is TRBJ2-5, the V gene TRBV11-2; a possible D gene is TRBD1 (6 bases). From germline, CDR1 is SGHAT and CDR2 FQNNGV. This CDR3 has 13 amino acids. Between the trimmed V and J ends, which lost 6 bases and 3 bases, there was a span of 11 bases. The CDR3 nucleotides read TGTGCCAGCAGTTTTGGACAGAAAGAGACCCAGTACTTC. Translation gives CASSFGQKETQYF.

This clonotype was seen more than once but under ten times. The chain recombines TRBV6-4 with TRBJ2-3, with unresolved D. V shed 7 bases and J shed 2 bases, with 19 bases lying between them. The CDR3 contains 16 residues. Germline CDR1 MRHNA, CDR2 SNTAGT. The CDR3 reads CASKKVASGITDTQYF. CDR3 nucleotides: TGTGCCAGCAAAAAGGTCGCGTCAGGAATCACAGATACGCAGTATTTT.

In nucleotides, the CDR3 is TGTGCCAGCAGCCCCGGGACTAGCGGGGCGACTCCCCCGTACGAGCAGTACGTC. It yields the protein CASSPGTSGATPPYEQYV. The rearrangement links TRBV7-3 to TRBJ2-7, with TRBD2 identical over 13 bases. V shed 5 bases, J shed 4 bases, and the junction held 14 bases outside the gene matches. Germline V CDR1 and CDR2: SGHTA, FQGTGA. This CDR3 comprises 18 residues.

This clonotype appeared a few times. The chain employs TRBV7-2 and TRBJ1-1; 8 bases fit TRBD1. The germline V gene has CDR1 SGHTA and CDR2 FQGNSA. V trimming: 5 bases; J trimming: 5 bases; junction bases outside the gene matches: 7. The CDR3 has 14 residues. The CDR3 region is CASSDRTGRTEAFF. In DNA form, the CDR3 reads TGTGCCAGCAGCGACCGGACAGGGCGGACTGAAGCTTTCTTT.

This clonotype has only a few counts. The gene calls are TRBV5-6 and TRBJ1-6; D unresolved. Trimming removed 6 bases at V and 9 bases at J, with 13 bases between. The CDR3 loop spans 13 amino acids. The germline gives CDR1 SGHDT, CDR2 YYEEEE. CDR3 loop: CASTSSHGSPLHF. In DNA form, the CDR3 reads TGTGCCAGCACCTCTTCCCATGGTTCACCCCTCCACTTT. Full variable domain (outside the CDR3, taken from reference TRBV5-6 and TRBJ1-6): DAGVTQSPTHLIKTRGQQVTLRCSPKSGHDTVSWYQQALGQGPQFIFQYYEEEERQRGNFPDRFSGHQFPNYSSELNVNALLLGDSALYLCASTSSHGSPLHFGNGTRLTVT.

This chain joins TRBV20-1 and TRBJ1-1; D may be TRBD1 (6 bases). This CDR3 comprises 11 residues. Germline lookup yields CDR1 DFQATT and CDR2 SNEGSKA (reference sequence). With 2 bases removed from V and 10 bases from J, the gap between germline ends came to 11 bases. The CDR3 protein is CSARWGGPAFF. The DNA for the CDR3 is TGCAGTGCTAGATGGGGGGGGCCAGCTTTCTTT.

The chain joins TRBV7-2 to TRBJ2-5; a possible D gene is TRBD1 (6 bases). Germline V gives CDR1 SGHTA, CDR2 FQGNSA. This CDR3 is 14 amino acids long. Trimming left V 5 bases short and J 5 bases short, with 15 bases between. CDR3 residues: CASSVQGMGETQYF. CDR3 nucleotide sequence: TGTGCCAGCAGCGTCCAGGGGATGGGGGAGACCCAGTACTTC. Supplemented by reference TRBV7-2 and TRBJ2-5, the full variable domain reads GAGVSQSPSNKVTEKGKDVELRCDPISGHTALYWYRQSLGQGLEFLIYFQGNSAPDKSGLPSDRFSAERTGGSVSTLTIQRTQQEDSAVYLCASSVQGMGETQYFGPGTRLLVL.

In this sample, this clonotype turned up a few times. J is TRBJ2-7 and V is TRBV20-1; D is possibly TRBD2 (5 bases). Germline CDR1 DFQATT, CDR2 SNEGSKA (reference sequence). V gave up 1 base and J gave up 3 bases, with 16 bases separating them. The CDR3 length is 15 residues. The CDR3 sequence: CSARGHPGSLYEQYF. CDR3 coding DNA: TGCAGTGCTAGAGGACACCCGGGGAGCCTCTACGAGCAGTACTTC.

This clonotype appeared a few times. The genes are TRBV5-1 and TRBJ2-7; D unclear. V dropped 5 bases and J dropped 4 bases, with 4 bases sitting between them. The CDR3 is made up of 10 amino acids. The V gene's germline CDR1 is SGHRS and CDR2 YFSETQ. CDR3 DNA: TGCGCCAGCAGTGAGTACGAGCAGTACGTC. Protein product: CASSEYEQYV.

V usage is TRBV6-2 or TRBV6-3 and J usage is TRBJ1-3, with TRBD1 matching 7 bases. The length of the CDR3 is 16 residues. Germline CDR1 and CDR2: MNHEY and SVGEGT. After removal of 6 bases from V and 1 base from J, the junction contained 9 bases not matched to a gene. The CDR3 here is CASRETGAVSGNTIYF. CDR3 nucleotide sequence: TGTGCCAGCAGAGAAACAGGGGCGGTTTCTGGAAACACCATATATTTT.